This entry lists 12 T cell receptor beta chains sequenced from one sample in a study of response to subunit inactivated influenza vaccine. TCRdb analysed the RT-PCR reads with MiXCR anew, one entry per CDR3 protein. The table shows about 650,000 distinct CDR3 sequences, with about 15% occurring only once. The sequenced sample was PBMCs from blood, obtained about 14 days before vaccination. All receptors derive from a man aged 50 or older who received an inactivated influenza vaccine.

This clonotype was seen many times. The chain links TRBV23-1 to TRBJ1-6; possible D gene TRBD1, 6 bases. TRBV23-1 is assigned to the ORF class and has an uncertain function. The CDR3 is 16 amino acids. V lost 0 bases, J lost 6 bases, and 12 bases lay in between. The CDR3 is CASSQSRTASNSPLHF. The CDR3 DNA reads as TGCGCCAGCAGTCAATCTAGGACAGCGTCTAATTCACCCCTCCACTTT.

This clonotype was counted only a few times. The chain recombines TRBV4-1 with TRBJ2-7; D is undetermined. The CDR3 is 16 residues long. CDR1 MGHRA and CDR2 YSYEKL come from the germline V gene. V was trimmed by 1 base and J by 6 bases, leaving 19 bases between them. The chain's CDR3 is CASSQGFVVNSGEQYF. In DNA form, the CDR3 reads TGCGCCAGCAGCCAAGGGTTTGTGGTCAATAGTGGCGAGCAGTACTTC.

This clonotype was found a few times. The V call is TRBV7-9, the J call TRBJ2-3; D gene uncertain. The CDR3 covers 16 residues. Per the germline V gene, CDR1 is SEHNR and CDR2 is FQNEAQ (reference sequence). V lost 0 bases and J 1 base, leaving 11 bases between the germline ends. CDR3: CASSLALHYGTDTQYF. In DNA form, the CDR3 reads TGTGCCAGCAGCTTAGCTTTGCACTACGGCACAGATACGCAGTATTTT.

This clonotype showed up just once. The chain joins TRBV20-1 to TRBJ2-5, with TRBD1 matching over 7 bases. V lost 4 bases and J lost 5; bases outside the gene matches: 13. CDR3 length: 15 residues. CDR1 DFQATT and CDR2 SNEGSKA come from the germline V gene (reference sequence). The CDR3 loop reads CSATPLDRVRETQYF. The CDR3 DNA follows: TGCAGTGCTACCCCCCTTGACAGGGTGAGGGAGACCCAGTACTTC.

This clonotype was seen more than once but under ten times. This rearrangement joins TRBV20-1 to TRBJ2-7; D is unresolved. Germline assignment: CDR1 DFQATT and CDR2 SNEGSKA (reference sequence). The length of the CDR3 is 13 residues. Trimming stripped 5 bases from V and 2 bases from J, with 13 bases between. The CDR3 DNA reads TGCAGTGCTTCCTTGGGGTCTACCTACGAGCAGTACTTC. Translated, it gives CSASLGSTYEQYF.

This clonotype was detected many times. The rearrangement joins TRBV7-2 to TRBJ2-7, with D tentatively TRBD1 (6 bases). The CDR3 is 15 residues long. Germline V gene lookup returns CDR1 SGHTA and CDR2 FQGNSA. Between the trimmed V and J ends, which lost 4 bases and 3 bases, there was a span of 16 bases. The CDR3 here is CASSYAGQTVYEQYF. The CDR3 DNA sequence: TGTGCCAGCAGCTACGCTGGACAGACAGTCTACGAGCAGTACTTC.

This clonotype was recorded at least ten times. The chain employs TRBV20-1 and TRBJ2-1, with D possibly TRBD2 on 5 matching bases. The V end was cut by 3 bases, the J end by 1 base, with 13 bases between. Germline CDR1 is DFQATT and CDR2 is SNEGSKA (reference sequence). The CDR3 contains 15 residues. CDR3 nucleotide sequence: TGCAGTGCTAGGGGAGCGCGCCATTCCTACAATGAGCAGTTCTTC. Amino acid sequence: CSARGARHSYNEQFF.

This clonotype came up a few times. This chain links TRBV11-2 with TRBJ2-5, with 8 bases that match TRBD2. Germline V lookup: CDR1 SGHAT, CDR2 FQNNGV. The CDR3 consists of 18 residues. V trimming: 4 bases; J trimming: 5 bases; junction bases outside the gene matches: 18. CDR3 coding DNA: TGTGCCAGCAGCTCCCCCGGACTGCCGGGGGGGCCCTGGGAGACCCAGTACTTC. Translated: CASSSPGLPGGPWETQYF.

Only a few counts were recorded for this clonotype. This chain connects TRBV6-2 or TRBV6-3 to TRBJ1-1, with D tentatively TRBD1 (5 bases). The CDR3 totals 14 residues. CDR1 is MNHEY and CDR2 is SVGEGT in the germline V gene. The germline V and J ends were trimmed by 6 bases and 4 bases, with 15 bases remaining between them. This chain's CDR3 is CASRITQGGTEAFF. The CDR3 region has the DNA TGTGCCAGCAGGATCACCCAGGGTGGCACTGAAGCTTTCTTT.

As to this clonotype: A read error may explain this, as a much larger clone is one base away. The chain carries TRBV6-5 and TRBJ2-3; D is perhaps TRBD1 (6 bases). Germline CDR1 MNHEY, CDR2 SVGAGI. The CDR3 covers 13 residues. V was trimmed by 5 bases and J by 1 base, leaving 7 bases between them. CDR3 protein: CASSNRGTDTQYF. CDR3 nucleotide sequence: TGTGCCAGCAGTAACAGGGGCACAGATACGCAGTATTTT.

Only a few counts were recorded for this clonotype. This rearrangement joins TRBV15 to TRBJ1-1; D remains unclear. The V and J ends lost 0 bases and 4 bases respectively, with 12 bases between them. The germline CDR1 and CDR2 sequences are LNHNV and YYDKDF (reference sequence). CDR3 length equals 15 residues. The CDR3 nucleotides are TGTGCCACCAGCAGAGAATTCGATTCGGGCACTGAAGCTTTCTTT. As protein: CATSREFDSGTEAFF.

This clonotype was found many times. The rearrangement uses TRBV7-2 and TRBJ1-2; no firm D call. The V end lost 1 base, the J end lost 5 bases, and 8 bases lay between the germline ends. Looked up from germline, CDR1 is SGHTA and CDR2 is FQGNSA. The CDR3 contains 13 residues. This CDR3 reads CASSLGQEYGYTF. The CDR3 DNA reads TGTGCCAGCAGCTTAGGGCAGGAGTATGGCTACACCTTC.